The source of this T cell receptor beta chain is a study of T cell changes during pregnancy in multiple sclerosis. Here immunoSEQ multiplex PCR was the method, and the copy in TCRdb shows in-frame clones only, minus some. The table lists around 34,000 clones, around nine tenths of them singletons. This clone was seen more than once but under ten times. Unmatched junction bases numbered 1, after V lost 8 bases and J lost 1 base. The V gene's germline CDR1 is LNHDA and CDR2 SQIVND (reference sequence). The CDR3 is 13 residues long. This TCR was sampled from a female donor with multiple sclerosis, enrolled in a pregnancy study. The V and J genes are TRBV19 and TRBJ1-1; TRBD1 agrees at 10 bases. The sample consisted of CD8+ T cells from peripheral blood mononuclear cells, taken before pregnancy. In DNA form, the CDR3 reads TGTGCCAGTGGGACAGGGGAGAACACTGAAGCTTTCTTT. This sequence encodes CASGTGENTEAFF.